This T cell receptor beta chain was captured by sequencing in a study of regulatory T cells in long-lasting Graves disease. Study summary: Antithyroid drug intake by newly diagnosed Graves' patients had lasted under 3 months.

To make TCR beta libraries, researchers used iRepertoire HTBI primers and Arm-PCR of CDR3 regions. Each CDR3 protein gets one entry after TCRdb re-called the multiplex PCR reads with MiXCR. The sample shows about 310,000 distinct CDR3 sequences, 15% to 20% of them seen only once. Time point given: newly diagnosed GD, antithyroid drugs for less than 3 months. Isolated PBMC RNA provided the starting material for the TCR library. There are a few counts of this clonotype. The antigen is undetermined. Whole-study findings and limits: Segments TRBV28, TRBJ1-2 and TRBJ2-5 showed preferential usage in persistent disease.

Germline V gene sequence: CDR1 DFQATT, CDR2 SNEGSKA (reference sequence). The V gene lost 2 bases and the J gene lost 0 bases, with 8 bases spanning the gap. The CDR3 sequence is 13 residues long. This TCR came from a female donor with Graves disease. The J gene is TRBJ2-7, the V gene TRBV20-1; D remains ambiguous. Sequencing was performed on peripheral blood mononuclear cells (PBMCs), taken at new diagnosis, from a patient treated with antithyroid drugs. The CDR3 spells CSARFYSSYEQYF. The CDR3 DNA is TGCAGTGCTAGATTCTATAGCTCCTACGAGCAGTACTTC.